These T cell receptor beta chains were read from a single sample in a study of blood T cell repertoires in COVID-19. The repertoire was sequenced with immunoSEQ multiplex PCR; TCRdb's copy has only in-frame clones and lacks some. The sample contains roughly 350,000 clones, about 87% of which appear only once. The specimen was peripheral blood. The source is a woman between 45 and 65 years old with COVID-19, enrolled during active disease. CDR3s include the opening cysteine and the closing phenylalanine or tryptophan. D genes are given only for firm matches. Expanded clones get a size class; other rows say once, few or many, or leave the size out.

abundance: NA; v_gene: TRBV7-6; d_gene: TRBD1; j_gene: TRBJ2-7; CDR3nt: TGTGCCAGCAGTTACAGGGGGAATTTCTACGAGCAGTACTTC; CDR3aa: CASSYRGNFYEQYF
abundance: NA; v_gene: TRBV19; d_gene: TRBD1; j_gene: TRBJ1-2; CDR3nt: TGTGCCAGTAGTATTTGGTCCGGGACAGGGGGTTATGGCTACACCTTC; CDR3aa: CASSIWSGTGGYGYTF
abundance: NA; v_gene: TRBV6-5; d_gene: TRBD1; j_gene: TRBJ1-1; CDR3nt: TGTGCCAGCAGCCTTTTTTTGCGGGACAGTGAAGCTTTCTTT; CDR3aa: CASSLFLRDSEAFF
abundance: few; v_gene: TRBV29-1; d_gene: TRBD2; j_gene: TRBJ2-1; CDR3nt: TGCAGCAAGGCGAGCGGGAGGAATGAGCAGTTCTTC; CDR3aa: CSKASGRNEQFF
abundance: NA; v_gene: TRBV14; d_gene: NA; j_gene: TRBJ1-3; CDR3nt: TGTGCCAGCAGCCAAGATCGATCCCAGGAACCTGGAAACACCATATATTTT; CDR3aa: CASSQDRSQEPGNTIYF
abundance: NA; v_gene: TRBV7-9; d_gene: TRBD2; j_gene: TRBJ2-3; CDR3nt: TGTGCCAGCAGCTTGAGGCGGGGGGCAGGAGGCACAGATACGCAGTATTTT; CDR3aa: CASSLRRGAGGTDTQYF
abundance: NA; v_gene: TRBV24-1; d_gene: NA; j_gene: TRBJ2-3; CDR3nt: TGTGCCACCAGTGATATACTGACCCCAGGGTACACAGATACGCAGTATTTT; CDR3aa: CATSDILTPGYTDTQYF
abundance: NA; v_gene: TRBV6-4; d_gene: NA; j_gene: TRBJ2-2; CDR3nt: TGTGCCAGCAGTGTATCCAACACCGGGGAGCTGTTTTTT; CDR3aa: CASSVSNTGELFF
abundance: once; v_gene: TRBV19; d_gene: NA; j_gene: TRBJ2-1; CDR3nt: TGTGCCAGTAGTATAGATCCCGCAGGGCGTGAGCAGTTCTTC; CDR3aa: CASSIDPAGREQFF
abundance: NA; v_gene: TRBV27; d_gene: NA; j_gene: TRBJ1-2; CDR3nt: TGTGCCAGCAGTTTACTCGGGAACTATGGCTACACCTTC; CDR3aa: CASSLLGNYGYTF
abundance: NA; v_gene: TRBV5-5; d_gene: NA; j_gene: TRBJ2-7; CDR3nt: TGTGCCAGCAGCCCGGGACATAGGACAGACGAGCAGTACTTC; CDR3aa: CASSPGHRTDEQYF
abundance: NA; v_gene: TRBV5-4; d_gene: TRBD1; j_gene: TRBJ1-6; CDR3nt: TGTGCCAGCAGCTTGGTTGACAGGGGATATTCACCCCTCCACTTT; CDR3aa: CASSLVDRGYSPLHF
abundance: NA; v_gene: TRBV7-2; d_gene: TRBD2; j_gene: TRBJ2-4; CDR3nt: TGTGCCAGCAGCTTGACTAGCCAAAACATTCAGTACTTC; CDR3aa: CASSLTSQNIQYF
abundance: NA; v_gene: TRBV30; d_gene: NA; j_gene: TRBJ1-5; CDR3nt: TGTGCCTGGACCGACAGCGGGAGCAATCAGCCCCAGCATTTT; CDR3aa: CAWTDSGSNQPQHF